This TCR beta chain was documented in a study of blood T cell repertoires in COVID-19. About the study: Acute and convalescent COVID-19 specimens originated in the United States, Italy and Spain. Sample material is recorded as cDNA or gDNA derived from T cells, B-cell-depleted T cells, or PBMCs.

Per the original data handling: Amplification with reference gene primers provided the estimates of nucleated cell counts. Some clones are missing from TCRdb's copy, which holds only in-frame ones; the method was immunoSEQ multiplex PCR. For V, J and clone size, that table is used; D and trimming come from the DNA. The sample holds about 100,000 clones, 70% to 80% seen once. This CDR3 spans 15 amino acids. CDR1 is SGHTA and CDR2 is FQGNSA in the germline V gene. V lost 1 base, J lost 5 bases, and 6 bases stayed unmatched. This sequence was found in an elderly woman with active or convalescent COVID-19. This chain joins TRBV7-2 and TRBJ1-2; 8 nucleotides match TRBD1. The sequencing input was peripheral blood. The CDR3 DNA reads TGTGCCAGCAGCTTAGTCCAGGGGGCGGGTTATGGCTACACCTTC. It codes for CASSLVQGAGYGYTF.